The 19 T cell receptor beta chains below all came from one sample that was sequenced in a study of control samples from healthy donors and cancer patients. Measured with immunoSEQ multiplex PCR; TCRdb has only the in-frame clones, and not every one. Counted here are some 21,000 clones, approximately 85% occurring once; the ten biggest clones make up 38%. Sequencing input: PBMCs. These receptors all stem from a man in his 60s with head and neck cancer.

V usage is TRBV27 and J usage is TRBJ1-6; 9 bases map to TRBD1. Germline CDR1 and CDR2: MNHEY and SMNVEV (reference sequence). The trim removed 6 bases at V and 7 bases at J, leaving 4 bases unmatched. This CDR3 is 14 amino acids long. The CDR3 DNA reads TGTGCCAGCAGCGCCGGGACAGGGAATTCACCCCTCCACTTT. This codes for CASSAGTGNSPLHF.

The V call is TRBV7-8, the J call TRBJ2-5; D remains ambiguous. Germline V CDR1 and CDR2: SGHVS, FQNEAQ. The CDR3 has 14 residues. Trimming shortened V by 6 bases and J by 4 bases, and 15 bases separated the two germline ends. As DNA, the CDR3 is TGTGCCAGCAGGGGCAGCGTCCAGCGAGAGACCCAGTACTTC. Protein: CASRGSVQRETQYF.

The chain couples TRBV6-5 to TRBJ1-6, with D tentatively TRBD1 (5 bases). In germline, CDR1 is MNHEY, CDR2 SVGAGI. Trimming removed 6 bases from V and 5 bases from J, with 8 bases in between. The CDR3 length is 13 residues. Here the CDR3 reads CASRDRDNSPLHF. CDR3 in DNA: TGTGCCAGCAGAGACAGAGATAATTCACCCCTCCACTTT.

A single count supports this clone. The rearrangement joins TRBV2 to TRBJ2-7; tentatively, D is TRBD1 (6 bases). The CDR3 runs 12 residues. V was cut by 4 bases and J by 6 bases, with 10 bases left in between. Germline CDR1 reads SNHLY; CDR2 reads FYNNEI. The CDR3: CASSVRGGEQYV. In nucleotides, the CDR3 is TGTGCCAGCAGTGTACGAGGGGGCGAGCAGTACGTC.

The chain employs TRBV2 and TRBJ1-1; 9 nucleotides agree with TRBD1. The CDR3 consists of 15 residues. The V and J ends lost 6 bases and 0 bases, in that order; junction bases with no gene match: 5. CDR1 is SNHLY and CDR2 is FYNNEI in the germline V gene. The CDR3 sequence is CASRLQGAMNTEAFF. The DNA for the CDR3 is TGTGCCAGCAGGTTACAGGGGGCAATGAACACTGAAGCTTTCTTT.

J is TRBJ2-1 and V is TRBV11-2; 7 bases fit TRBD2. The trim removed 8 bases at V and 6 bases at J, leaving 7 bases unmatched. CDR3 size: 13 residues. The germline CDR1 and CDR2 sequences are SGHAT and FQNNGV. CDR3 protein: CASSSGTINEQFF. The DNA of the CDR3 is TGTGCCAGCTCCAGCGGGACCATCAATGAGCAGTTCTTC. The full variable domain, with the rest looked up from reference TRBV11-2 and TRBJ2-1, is EAGVAQSPRYKIIEKRQSVAFWCNPISGHATLYWYQQILGQGPKLLIQFQNNGVVDDSQLPKDRFSAERLKGVDSTLKIQPAKLEDSAVYLCASSSGTINEQFFGPGTRLTVL.

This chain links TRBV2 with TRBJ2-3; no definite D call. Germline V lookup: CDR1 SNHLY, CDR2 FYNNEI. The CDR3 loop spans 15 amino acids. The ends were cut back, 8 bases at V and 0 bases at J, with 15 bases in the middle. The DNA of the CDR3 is TGTGCCAGCCACCTCCAGCCCGGGAGCACAGATACGCAGTATTTT. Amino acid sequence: CASHLQPGSTDTQYF.

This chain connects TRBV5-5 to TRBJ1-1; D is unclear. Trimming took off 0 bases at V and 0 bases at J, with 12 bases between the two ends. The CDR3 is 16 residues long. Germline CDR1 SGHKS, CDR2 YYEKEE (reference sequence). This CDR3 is CASSLGQSPMNTEAFF. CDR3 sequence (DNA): TGTGCCAGCAGCTTGGGGCAGAGCCCCATGAACACTGAAGCTTTCTTT.

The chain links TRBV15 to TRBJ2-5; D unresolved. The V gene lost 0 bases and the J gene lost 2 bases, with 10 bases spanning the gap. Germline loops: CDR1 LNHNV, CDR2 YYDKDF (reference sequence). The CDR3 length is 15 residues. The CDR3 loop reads CATSRERRIQETQYF. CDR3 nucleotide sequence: TGTGCCACCAGCAGAGAACGACGGATACAAGAGACCCAGTACTTC.

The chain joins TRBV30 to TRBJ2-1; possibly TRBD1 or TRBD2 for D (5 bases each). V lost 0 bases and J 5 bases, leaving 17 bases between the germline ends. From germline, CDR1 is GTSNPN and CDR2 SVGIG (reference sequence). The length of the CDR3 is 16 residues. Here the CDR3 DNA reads TGTGCCTGGAGTGTGGGACGGGGCAGTGGAAACAATGAGCAGTTCTTC. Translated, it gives CAWSVGRGSGNNEQFF.

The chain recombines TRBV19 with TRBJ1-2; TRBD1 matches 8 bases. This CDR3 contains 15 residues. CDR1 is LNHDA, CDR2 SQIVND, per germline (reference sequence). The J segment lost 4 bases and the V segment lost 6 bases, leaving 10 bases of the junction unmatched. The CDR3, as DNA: TGTGCCAGTAGCGTGGGCGGGACAGGATCCTATGGCTACACCTTC. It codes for CASSVGGTGSYGYTF.

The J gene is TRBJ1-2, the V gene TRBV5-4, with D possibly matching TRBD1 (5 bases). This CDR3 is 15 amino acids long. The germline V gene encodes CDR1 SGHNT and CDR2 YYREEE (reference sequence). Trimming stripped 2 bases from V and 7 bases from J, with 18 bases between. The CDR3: CASSFRQGPLGGYTF. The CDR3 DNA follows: TGTGCCAGCAGCTTCAGGCAGGGCCCCCTGGGTGGCTACACCTTC. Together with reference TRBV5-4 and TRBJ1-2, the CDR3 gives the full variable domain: ETGVTQSPTHLIKTRGQQVTLRCSSQSGHNTVSWYQQALGQGPQFIFQYYREEENGRGNFPPRFSGLQFPNYSSELNVNALELDDSALYLCASSFRQGPLGGYTFGSGTRLTVV.

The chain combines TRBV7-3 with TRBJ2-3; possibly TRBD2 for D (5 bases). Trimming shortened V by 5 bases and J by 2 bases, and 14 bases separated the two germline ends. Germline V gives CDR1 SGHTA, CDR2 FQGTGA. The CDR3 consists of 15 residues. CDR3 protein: CASSQTLGNTDTQYF. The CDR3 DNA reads TGTGCCAGCAGCCAGACCCTCGGGAACACAGATACGCAGTATTTT.

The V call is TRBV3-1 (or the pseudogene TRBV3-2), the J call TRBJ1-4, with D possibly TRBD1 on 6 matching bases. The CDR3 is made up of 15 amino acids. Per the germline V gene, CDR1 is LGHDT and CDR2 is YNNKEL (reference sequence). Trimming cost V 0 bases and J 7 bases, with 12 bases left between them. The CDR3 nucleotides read TGTGCCAGCAGCCAAGAACAGGGTTTGAGTGAAAAACTGTTTTTT. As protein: CASSQEQGLSEKLFF.

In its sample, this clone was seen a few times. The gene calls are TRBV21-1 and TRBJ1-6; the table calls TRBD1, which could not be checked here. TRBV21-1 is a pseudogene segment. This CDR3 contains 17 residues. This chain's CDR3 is CASSLRTGELYNSPLHF. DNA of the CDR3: TGTGCCAGCAGCCTCCGGACAGGGGAGCTCTATAATTCACCCCTCCACTTT.

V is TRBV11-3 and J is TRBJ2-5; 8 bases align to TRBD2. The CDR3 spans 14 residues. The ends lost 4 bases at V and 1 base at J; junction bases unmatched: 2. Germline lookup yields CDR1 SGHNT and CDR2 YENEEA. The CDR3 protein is CASSSGGGQETQYF. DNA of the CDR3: TGTGCCAGCAGCTCCGGGGGGGGCCAAGAGACCCAGTACTTC.

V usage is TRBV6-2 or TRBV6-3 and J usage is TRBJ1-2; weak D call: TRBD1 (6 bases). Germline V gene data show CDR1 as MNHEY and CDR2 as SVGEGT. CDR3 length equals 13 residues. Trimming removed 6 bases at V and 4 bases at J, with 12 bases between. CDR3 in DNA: TGTGCCAGCAGCCGGACAGCGCTCTATGGCTACACCTTC. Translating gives CASSRTALYGYTF.

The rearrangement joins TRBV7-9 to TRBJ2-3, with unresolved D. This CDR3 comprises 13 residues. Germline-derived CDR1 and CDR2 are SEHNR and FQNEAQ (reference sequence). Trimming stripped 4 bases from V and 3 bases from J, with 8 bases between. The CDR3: CASSYGATDTQYF. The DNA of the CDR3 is TGTGCCAGCAGCTATGGAGCAACAGATACGCAGTATTTT.

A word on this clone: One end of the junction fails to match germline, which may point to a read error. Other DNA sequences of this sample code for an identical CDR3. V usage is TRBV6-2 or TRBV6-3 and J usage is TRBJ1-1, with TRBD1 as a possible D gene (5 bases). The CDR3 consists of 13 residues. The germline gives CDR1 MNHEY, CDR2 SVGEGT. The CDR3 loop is CASSPGQNTEAFF. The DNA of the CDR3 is TGTGCCAGCAGCCCCGGACAAAACACTGAAGCCTTCTTT.